This T cell receptor beta chain emerged from a study of vaccination and CD4 T cells after COVID-19. In the study overall: The authors gave control cultures a CEFX pool, an HIV-1 Nef pool, or no peptide.

Findings and caveats of the study: Researchers report that a median 86.3% of reactive clones in convalescent patients surfaced only post-vaccination.

The treatment denotes: roughly 10-day PBMC culture with coronavirus spike peptide pools or control peptides (ViraFEST assay). As regards this clonotype: Its specificity is unknown.

The study sequenced cultured CD4+ T cell DNA using the Oncomine TCR Beta short-read assay. MiXCR, run by TCRdb on the PCR reads, gives a single entry per CDR3 protein. The sample holds just over 14,000 distinct CDR3 sequences, around half seen once. Germline-derived CDR1 and CDR2 are SEHNR and FQNEAQ (reference sequence). Trimming stripped 1 base from V and 1 base from J, with 11 bases between. This CDR3 contains 16 residues. The clonotype comes from a human donor who had recovered from COVID-19. Sequenced sample: CD4+ T cells from blood, cultured in vitro. V is TRBV7-9 and J is TRBJ2-1; perhaps D is TRBD1 or TRBD2 (6 bases each). In nucleotides, the CDR3 is TGTGCCAGCAGCTTAGTAACAGGGAGGTCCTACAATGAGCAGTTCTTC. It codes for CASSLVTGRSYNEQFF.